These 28 T cell receptor beta chains came from one sample sequenced in a study of cytomegalovirus exposure and HLA in healthy donors. The PCR contained 60 Vbeta and 13 Jbeta primers. TCRdb's table, derived via immunoSEQ multiplex PCR, lists solely in-frame clones and lacks some. The repertoire includes fewer than 150,000 clones, 65% to 80% of them detected once, and around 30% sits in the top ten. Sequencing input: PBMCs. The source of these receptors is a man aged 55 to 70 in good health and CMV-seropositive.

The chain carries TRBV11-2 and TRBJ2-3; TRBD2 agrees at 11 bases. Germline-derived CDR1 and CDR2 are SGHAT and FQNNGV. J gave up 1 base and V 10 bases, and 10 bases lay outside the gene matches. This CDR3 is 16 amino acids long. DNA of the CDR3: TGTGCCACTTTAGCGGGGGGGCATTCGGGCACAGATACGCAGTATTTT. As protein: CATLAGGHSGTDTQYF. Looking up the rest from reference TRBV11-2 and TRBJ2-3 gives the full variable domain: EAGVAQSPRYKIIEKRQSVAFWCNPISGHATLYWYQQILGQGPKLLIQFQNNGVVDDSQLPKDRFSAERLKGVDSTLKIQPAKLEDSAVYLCATLAGGHSGTDTQYFGPGTRLTVL.

This chain links TRBV19 with TRBJ1-2; D is unclear. Deletions cut 3 bases from V and 0 bases from J, with 8 bases between. In germline, CDR1 is LNHDA, CDR2 SQIVND (reference sequence). The CDR3 spans 14 residues. The CDR3 reads CASSMGPPNYGYTF. The DNA for the CDR3 is TGTGCCAGTAGTATGGGCCCGCCTAACTATGGCTACACCTTC.

This clone turned up a few times. V is TRBV27 and J is TRBJ1-1, with D perhaps matching TRBD1 (6 bases). V lost 6 bases, J lost 2 bases, and 10 bases lay in between. Germline-derived CDR1 and CDR2 are MNHEY and SMNVEV (reference sequence). This CDR3 has 13 residues. For the CDR3, the DNA is TGTGCCAGCAGGCTAGGGGGTAACACTGAAGCTTTCTTT. This sequence encodes CASRLGGNTEAFF.

This clone occurred a few times. The chain has TRBV15 and TRBJ1-2; D may be TRBD1 (6 bases). Germline CDR1 and CDR2: LNHNV and YYDKDF (reference sequence). The CDR3 totals 13 residues. The ends were cut back, 6 bases at V and 5 bases at J, with 13 bases in the middle. This CDR3 reads CATSPQGNYGYTF. The CDR3 DNA follows: TGTGCCACCAGTCCCCAGGGGAATTATGGCTACACCTTC.

CDR3 protein: CASSTSSFGTGYSPLHF. In DNA form, the CDR3 reads TGTGCCAGCAGCACCTCTTCCTTCGGGACAGGCTATTCACCCCTCCACTTT. V usage is TRBV27 and J usage is TRBJ1-6; 8 bases are shared with TRBD1. The V segment lost 6 bases and the J segment 8 bases; nucleotides outside the gene matches: 15. CDR3 length equals 17 residues. Per germline, CDR1 MNHEY and CDR2 SMNVEV (reference sequence).

The chain has TRBV18 and TRBJ1-1, with D possibly being TRBD1 (5 bases). V lost 5 bases and J lost 5, with 15 bases in between. The CDR3 spans 14 residues. The germline CDR1 and CDR2 sequences are KGHSH and LQKENI. The CDR3 protein is CASSTDGGTTEAFF. CDR3 nucleotide sequence: TGTGCCAGCTCAACGGACGGGGGAACGACTGAAGCTTTCTTT.

The rearrangement links TRBV5-5 to TRBJ2-7, with TRBD2 identical over 7 bases. Germline trimming cut 4 bases from V and 5 bases from J; bases unmatched to any gene: 9. CDR3 size: 14 residues. Germline V gene data show CDR1 as SGHKS and CDR2 as YYEKEE (reference sequence). The CDR3 DNA sequence: TGTGCCAGCAGCCCTGGACCCGGGGGGAACGAGCAGTACTTC. It encodes CASSPGPGGNEQYF.

The chain is built from TRBV5-1 and TRBJ1-4; maybe TRBD1 (5 bases). The germline CDR1 and CDR2 sequences are SGHRS and YFSETQ. This CDR3 is built from 14 residues. The V and J ends lost 2 bases and 7 bases respectively, with 12 bases between them. CDR3 sequence reads: CASSFGAGREKLFF. For the CDR3, the DNA is TGCGCCAGCAGCTTTGGGGCGGGGCGTGAAAAACTGTTTTTT.

V is TRBV5-4 and J is TRBJ2-7; 10 nucleotides agree with TRBD1. CDR1 and CDR2 from the germline V gene are SGHNT and YYREEE (reference sequence). The CDR3 runs 15 residues. V shed 5 bases, J shed 2 bases, and the junction held 7 bases outside the gene matches. CDR3 residues: CASSIAGTGAYEQYF. In DNA form, the CDR3 reads TGTGCCAGCAGTATAGCCGGGACAGGGGCCTACGAGCAGTACTTC.

A single count supports this clone. This chain joins TRBV9 and TRBJ2-2, with TRBD2 matching 8 bases. Germline V gives CDR1 SGDLS, CDR2 YYNGEE. The CDR3 consists of 18 residues. V was clipped by 2 bases and J by 8 bases; unmatched bases: 17. The CDR3 sequence is CASSVRRGAGALEGELFF. The CDR3 DNA reads TGTGCCAGCAGCGTCCGCCGGGGAGCGGGGGCCCTTGAGGGGGAGCTGTTTTTT.

This clone was picked up a small number of times. The chain recombines TRBV9 with TRBJ2-2; 10 bases fit TRBD2. The germline CDR1 and CDR2 sequences are SGDLS and YYNGEE. CDR3 size: 17 residues. V was clipped by 3 bases and J by 7 bases; unmatched bases: 12. CDR3 sequence: CASSADTGLALFGELFF. For the CDR3, the DNA is TGTGCCAGCAGCGCCGACACGGGACTAGCGTTATTCGGGGAGCTGTTTTTT. Full variable domain (outside the CDR3, taken from reference TRBV9 and TRBJ2-2): DSGVTQTPKHLITATGQRVTLRCSPRSGDLSVYWYQQSLDQGLQFLIQYYNGEERAKGNILERFSAQQFPDLHSELNLSSLELGDSALYFCASSADTGLALFGELFFGEGSRLTVL.

The rearrangement joins TRBV4-1 to TRBJ2-7, with a weak D call TRBD2 (6 bases). Germline V lookup: CDR1 MGHRA, CDR2 YSYEKL. This CDR3 spans 16 amino acids. The V end was cut by 0 bases, the J end by 3 bases, with 15 bases between. In nucleotides, the CDR3 is TGCGCCAGCAGCCAAGAAGGGACGGGAGTGAACTACGAGCAGTACTTC. It encodes CASSQEGTGVNYEQYF.

The genes are TRBV5-1 and TRBJ2-7; 13 bases are a match to TRBD2. Losses at the gene ends were 3 bases for V and 3 bases for J; bases not matched to a gene: 27. Germline V gene lookup returns CDR1 SGHRS and CDR2 YFSETQ. This CDR3 has 23 amino acids. CDR3 in DNA: TGCGCCAGCAGCTCGGAGGGGGCCAGGGGGAGACTAGCGGGAGGCCCGAACTTCTACGAGCAGTACTTC. It is translated as CASSSEGARGRLAGGPNFYEQYF. The full variable domain, in which reference TRBV5-1 and TRBJ2-7 provide the parts outside the CDR3, is KAGVTQTPRYLIKTRGQQVTLSCSPISGHRSVSWYQQTPGQGLQFLFEYFSETQRNKGNFPGRFSGRQFSNSRSEMNVSTLELGDSALYLCASSSEGARGRLAGGPNFYEQYFGPGTRLTVT.

This chain connects TRBV5-1 to TRBJ2-5, with 9 bases fitting TRBD1. The ends lost 4 bases at V and 5 bases at J; junction bases unmatched: 6. This CDR3 is 14 amino acids long. CDR1 is SGHRS and CDR2 is YFSETQ in the germline V gene. The CDR3 loop reads CASSPQGAGETQYF. CDR3 nucleotides: TGCGCCAGCAGCCCACAGGGGGCCGGGGAGACCCAGTACTTC.

This clone was counted between two and nine times. The chain combines TRBV7-9 with TRBJ1-5; unclear D gene. Trimming took off 4 bases at V and 0 bases at J, with 7 bases between the two ends. The CDR3 loop spans 14 amino acids. CDR1 SEHNR and CDR2 FQNEAQ come from the germline V gene (reference sequence). CDR3 bases: TGTGCCAGCAGCTCACAGAGTAGCAATCAGCCCCAGCATTTT. It encodes CASSSQSSNQPQHF.

V gene TRBV25-1 combines with J gene TRBJ1-6; possible D gene TRBD1, 6 bases. There are 15 residues in the CDR3. Trimming took 4 bases from V and 7 from J, leaving 14 bases between them. The V gene's germline CDR1 is MGHDK and CDR2 SYGVNS. CDR3 loop: CASSGSDRPNSPLHF. The CDR3 DNA sequence: TGTGCCAGCAGTGGATCCGACAGGCCAAATTCACCCCTCCACTTT.

The chain combines TRBV5-4 with TRBJ2-7; 10 bases align to TRBD2. This CDR3 is built from 14 residues. After removal of 2 bases from V and 2 bases from J, the junction contained 1 base not matched to a gene. Germline-derived CDR1 and CDR2 are SGHNT and YYREEE (reference sequence). CDR3 DNA: TGTGCCAGCAGCTTAGCGGGGGGGGCCTACGAGCAGTACTTC. Its protein is CASSLAGGAYEQYF. Variable domain in full (rest from reference TRBV5-4 and TRBJ2-7): ETGVTQSPTHLIKTRGQQVTLRCSSQSGHNTVSWYQQALGQGPQFIFQYYREEENGRGNFPPRFSGLQFPNYSSELNVNALELDDSALYLCASSLAGGAYEQYFGPGTRLTVT.

V is TRBV9 and J is TRBJ1-4; D is undetermined. V dropped 4 bases and J dropped 0 bases, with 10 bases sitting between them. The CDR3 consists of 15 residues. From germline, CDR1 is SGDLS and CDR2 YYNGEE. CDR3 residues: CASSPAIATNEKLFF. The CDR3 bases are TGTGCCAGCAGCCCCGCTATTGCAACTAATGAAAAACTGTTTTTT.

The chain combines TRBV7-9 with TRBJ1-2, with 7 bases fitting TRBD1. CDR1 and CDR2 (germline): SEHNR, FQNEAQ (reference sequence). The CDR3 is 13 residues long. Losses at the gene ends were 5 bases for V and 3 bases for J; bases not matched to a gene: 3. The CDR3 is CASSRDRDYGYTF. The DNA for the CDR3 is TGTGCCAGCAGCCGAGACAGGGACTATGGCTACACCTTC.

This chain joins TRBV30 and TRBJ1-5, with D unresolved. Between the trimmed V and J ends, which lost 2 bases and 4 bases, there was a span of 9 bases. Germline V gene data show CDR1 as GTSNPN and CDR2 as SVGIG (reference sequence). The CDR3 covers 13 residues. The DNA of the CDR3 is TGTGCCTGGAGTATAGATCTTAATCAGCCCCAGCATTTT. Its translation: CAWSIDLNQPQHF. The full variable domain, its missing parts supplied by reference TRBV30 and TRBJ1-5, is SQTIHQWPATLVQPVGSPLSLECTVEGTSNPNLYWYRQAAGRGLQLLFYSVGIGQISSEVPQNLSASRPQDRQFILSSKKLLLSDSGFYLCAWSIDLNQPQHFGDGTRLSIL.

This clone was recorded only once. As DNA, the CDR3 is TGTGCCAGCAGCTTAGCGCAGGCAGCGAACACTGAAGCTTTCTTT. Amino acid sequence: CASSLAQAANTEAFF. The rearrangement uses TRBV7-9 and TRBJ1-1; D is undetermined. V was pared by 0 bases and J by 1 base, with 9 bases between. Per the germline V gene, CDR1 is SEHNR and CDR2 is FQNEAQ (reference sequence). The CDR3 is 15 amino acids.

The rearrangement links TRBV6-5 to TRBJ2-5, with 9 bases identical to TRBD1. V shed 6 bases, J shed 1 base, and the junction held 6 bases outside the gene matches. Germline V lookup: CDR1 MNHEY, CDR2 SVGAGI. CDR3 length: 15 residues. CDR3 loop: CASSRTGVGQETQYF. The CDR3 DNA reads TGTGCCAGCAGCCGGACAGGGGTCGGCCAAGAGACCCAGTACTTC.

The chain recombines TRBV10-1 with TRBJ2-3; a possible D gene is TRBD2 (6 bases). CDR1 is WNHNN, CDR2 SYGVQD, per germline (reference sequence). Trimming took off 6 bases at V and 6 bases at J, with 7 bases between the two ends. CDR3 length: 11 amino acids. CDR3 nucleotides: TGCGCCAGCAGGGCGGGGGATACGCAGTATTTT. It specifies CASRAGDTQYF.

The chain joins TRBV10-1 to TRBJ1-2; TRBD1 matches at 7 bases. The CDR3 contains 14 residues. Germline values: CDR1 WNHNN, CDR2 SYGVQD (reference sequence). The J segment lost 8 bases and the V segment lost 7 bases, leaving 13 bases of the junction unmatched. CDR3 residues: CASTRTDRKGGYTF. DNA for the CDR3: TGCGCCAGCACCAGAACGGACAGGAAGGGCGGCTACACCTTC.

The chain recombines TRBV7-3 with TRBJ1-2; TRBD1 might be the D (5 bases). The CDR3 loop spans 14 amino acids. Per germline, CDR1 SGHTA and CDR2 FQGTGA. V was pared by 5 bases and J by 2 bases, with 12 bases between. CDR3 in amino acids: CASSLSQGNYGYTF. CDR3 DNA: TGTGCCAGCAGCCTCTCGCAGGGAAACTATGGCTACACCTTC.

The rearrangement joins TRBV2 to TRBJ2-7; 7 nucleotides align to TRBD2. V dropped 1 base and J dropped 0; count of bases not matched to a gene: 3. The CDR3 contains 15 residues. Germline CDR1 reads SNHLY; CDR2 reads FYNNEI. In nucleotides, the CDR3 is TGTGCCAGCAGTGAAGGATGGGGGGGCTCCTACGAGCAGTACTTC. Translating it yields CASSEGWGGSYEQYF.

V usage is TRBV2 and J usage is TRBJ2-7; maybe TRBD1 (6 bases). This CDR3 is built from 13 residues. Germline CDR1 reads SNHLY; CDR2 reads FYNNEI. The V end lost 9 bases, the J end lost 4 bases, and 16 bases lay between the germline ends. The CDR3 DNA is TGTGCCAGTCAAGGCAGGGGTCGATACGAGCAGTACTTC. Its translation: CASQGRGRYEQYF.

V and J are TRBV30 and TRBJ1-1; a weak D match, TRBD1 (6 bases). CDR3 size: 14 residues. V was cut by 3 bases and J by 4 bases, with 15 bases left in between. Germline V gene sequence: CDR1 GTSNPN, CDR2 SVGIG (reference sequence). The CDR3 reads CAWRRTGKITEAFF. In DNA, the CDR3 is TGTGCCTGGAGGAGAACAGGGAAAATCACTGAAGCTTTCTTT.